The clone carrying this TCR beta chain has a handful of counts. The antigen is not known. Treatment defined: 15 to 20 received Ad26.COV2.S at low or high dose, single or two shots; a few received placebo; per-sample allocation not given. Material that was analyzed had been drawn on day 63 after the first vaccine or placebo injection. Built on an Ad26 vector, the vaccine expressed Wuhan-strain SARS-CoV-2 spike. J was trimmed by 6 bases and V by 2 bases; bases with no gene match: 3. This CDR3 spans 14 amino acids. Per the germline V gene, CDR1 is SGHNT and CDR2 is YYREEE (reference sequence). These data belong to a study of Ad26.COV2.S vaccination and SARS-CoV-2 variants. Study-wide results and caveats: Responses of T cells in total may have been underestimated by the TCR breadth and depth analyses.

Repertoires were generated with immunoSEQ multiplex PCR, while TCRdb's copy carries only in-frame clones and drops some. The data show 350,000 to 400,000 clones, about nine tenths seen once. This clonotype was obtained from a person between 18 and 60 years old who received the Ad26.COV2.S COVID-19 vaccine or a placebo. The chain couples TRBV5-4 to TRBJ2-2, with TRBD1 matching 8 bases. Sequenced here: peripheral blood, sampled in a trial of Ad26.COV2.S vaccine versus placebo. The CDR3 loop is CASSLVTGAGELFF. CDR3 DNA: TGTGCCAGCAGCTTAGTGACAGGGGCCGGGGAGCTGTTTTTT. Combining the CDR3 with reference TRBV5-4 and TRBJ2-2 gives the whole variable domain ETGVTQSPTHLIKTRGQQVTLRCSSQSGHNTVSWYQQALGQGPQFIFQYYREEENGRGNFPPRFSGLQFPNYSSELNVNALELDDSALYLCASSLVTGAGELFFGEGSRLTVL.